The present TCR beta chain was sequenced within a study of cytomegalovirus exposure and HLA in healthy donors. Study-wide background: Per a later analysis, the approximately 600 first-cohort and approximately 120 validation repertoires shared one platform. Notes on the study in general: According to the study, 150 to 200 TCR beta chains were cytomegalovirus-associated.

On this clone: Its cognate antigen is unknown.

In germline, CDR1 is SGHDT, CDR2 YYEEEE. V was trimmed by 4 bases and J by 5 bases, leaving 12 bases between them. The CDR3 loop spans 13 amino acids. Repertoires were generated with immunoSEQ multiplex PCR, while TCRdb's copy carries only in-frame clones and drops some. The sample lists approximately 150,000 clones, around nine tenths occurring once. Material for sequencing was PBMCs. The chain uses TRBV5-6 and TRBJ1-2, with D unclear. The receptor comes from a man aged 18 to 29 in good health and CMV-seropositive. The CDR3 nucleotides read TGTGCCAGCAGCCAGGCCCCACCGTATGGCTACACCTTC. Its translation is CASSQAPPYGYTF.